This T cell receptor beta chain was profiled in a study of blood T cell repertoires in COVID-19 (dated by TCRdb to 2018 to 2021). With respect to the entire study: Samples covering the acute and convalescent phases of COVID-19 were provided by collaborators in the United States, Italy and Spain. The samples were drawn from the first 160 participants of the ongoing ImmuneRACE study and from 950 to 1,500 subjects provided by 6 global collaborators. Subjects who had been exposed to COVID-19, were actively infected with it, or had recovered from it provided the deeply sampled blood TCRbeta repertoires that made up the dataset. Where HLA class I and class II types were available, the types were taken from metadata supplied by the sample provider, not from assay-based typing. The repertoires were made available in a free public database intended to serve as a resource for research on the immune response to SARS-CoV-2. Sample metadata almost always included a de-identified subject ID, COVID-19 status, age in years and sex. The material from the prospective study consisted of cDNA or gDNA derived from T cells, B-cell-depleted T cells, or PBMCs. The paper's findings and limits, for the study overall: The amount of clinical and demographic metadata varied by source and participant and was provided uncurated.

V is pared back by 5 bases and J by 0 bases, with 8 bases lying between the germline termini. CDR1 and CDR2 were assigned from the germline V gene as ENHRY and SYGVKD. The cysteine opens and the phenylalanine closes a CDR3 of 14 amino acids. Here the CDR3 DNA is all that survives: 42 bases in frame from base 1. In the case of this clone: The specificity of this receptor is unknown. No qualities accompany the bases; no much larger clone lies one base away.

Collaborating institutions collected whole blood in K2EDTA tubes following their own protocols. For TCRbeta analysis, collaborator samples were shipped as frozen whole blood, as isolated PBMCs, or as DNA extracted from either sample type. TCRbeta CDR3 regions were amplified from genomic DNA by means of the immunoSEQ Assay, a bias-controlled multiplex PCR. The authors' analysis ran thus. The number of nucleated cells in each sample was estimated by amplification of reference gene primers within the assay. Sequence reads were collapsed and filtered to measure the absolute abundance of every unique TCRbeta CDR3 rearrangement. For each sample, productive Simpson clonality was calculated as the square root of Simpson's diversity index over productive rearrangements. In TCRdb, the immuneACCESS table is reduced to in-frame sequences with V and J assigned. These tables do not hold every clone; where another copy was compared, an unresolved V gene accounts for under half, and the others remain unexplained. V and J calls and clone size follow that table, whereas D and trimming were derived from the DNA. The sample table shows fewer than 25,000 clones, and over 85% are seen once. 5.5% to 7.5% of the sample is taken by the ten largest.

This sequence uses TRBV10-3 and TRBJ2-1, with no D gene named confidently. Source material: peripheral blood. This TCR was recovered from a woman at least 80 years old with active COVID-19. The sequenced DNA: TGTGCCATCAGTTATTCCAGCTCCTACAATGAGCAGTTCTTC. Translation gives CAISYSSSYNEQFF.